The 26 T cell receptor beta chains below were found in one sample sequenced in a study of T-cell memory formation after mild COVID-19. TCRdb independently ran MiXCR on the 5' RACE reads; one entry per CDR3 protein. The sample includes 100,000 to 150,000 distinct CDR3 sequences, roughly 15% of them seen just once. Sequences were obtained from PBMCs or a T cell subset sorted from them (not recorded which). The receptors originated from an adult woman who had mild COVID-19 (a few samples of this study predate the infection). Cell type and time point are not known.

This clonotype was seen only a few times. The chain employs TRBV20-1 and TRBJ1-5; possible D gene TRBD1, 5 bases. V was shortened by 3 bases and J by 2 bases, with 20 bases between the two germline ends. Germline V gives CDR1 DFQATT, CDR2 SNEGSKA (reference sequence). The CDR3 runs 17 residues. Written as DNA, the CDR3 is TGCAGTGCTAGTGACGAAAGAGCAGGGTGGGGCAATCAGCCCCAGCATTTT. It is translated as CSASDERAGWGNQPQHF.

The genes are TRBV6-5 and TRBJ2-2; possibly TRBD1 or TRBD2 for D (5 bases each). Trimming removed 5 bases at V and 6 bases at J, with 10 bases between. CDR1 is MNHEY and CDR2 is SVGAGI in the germline V gene. The CDR3 loop spans 13 amino acids. DNA of the CDR3: TGTGCCAGCAGTGGGACGGATGCCGGGGAGCTGTTTTTT. Protein product: CASSGTDAGELFF.

There are a few counts of this clonotype. The V and J genes are TRBV4-1 and TRBJ1-2; 7 nucleotides align to TRBD1. The germline CDR1 and CDR2 sequences are MGHRA and YSYEKL. The CDR3 length is 17 residues. V was clipped by 8 bases and J by 6 bases; unmatched bases: 21. Here the CDR3 reads CASGRALTGQGFDGYTF. For the CDR3, the DNA is TGCGCCAGCGGGCGTGCATTGACAGGGCAAGGCTTTGATGGCTACACCTTC.

This clonotype came up a few times. V is TRBV12-3 or TRBV12-4 and J is TRBJ2-7; 7 bases agree with TRBD2. The CDR3 length is 16 residues. The V segment lost 2 bases and the J segment 3 bases; nucleotides outside the gene matches: 10. CDR3 in DNA: TGTGCCAGCAGTTTAAGGGGAGGCGGGAGAATCTACGAGCAGTACTTC. Protein sequence: CASSLRGGGRIYEQYF.

This clonotype was counted between two and nine times. CDR3 protein: CASSLDGSQYF. As DNA, the CDR3 is TGTGCCAGCAGTTTAGACGGTTCCCAGTACTTC. This chain links TRBV12-3 or TRBV12-4 with TRBJ2-7; D not certain. V shed 1 base and J shed 10 bases, with 8 bases lying between them. The CDR3 has 11 amino acids.

This clonotype was seen more than once but under ten times. The chain uses TRBV29-1 and TRBJ2-1; tentative D call: TRBD2 (5 bases). Germline V gene sequence: CDR1 SQVTM, CDR2 ANQGSEA. Trimming left V 7 bases short and J 3 bases short, with 7 bases between. The CDR3 runs 11 residues. Here the CDR3 DNA reads TGCAGCGCCGGGGACTACAATGAGCAGTTCTTC. Translation gives CSAGDYNEQFF.

V usage is TRBV5-1 and J usage is TRBJ1-5, with D possibly TRBD1 on 5 matching bases. Germline V gene lookup returns CDR1 SGHRS and CDR2 YFSETQ. The length of the CDR3 is 14 residues. The V end was cut by 2 bases, the J end by 7 bases, with 13 bases between. The CDR3 DNA reads TGCGCCAGCAGCTTTCGGGGGGGGGAGCAGCCCCAGCATTTT. Its protein product is CASSFRGGEQPQHF. Combining the CDR3 with reference TRBV5-1 and TRBJ1-5 gives the whole variable domain KAGVTQTPRYLIKTRGQQVTLSCSPISGHRSVSWYQQTPGQGLQFLFEYFSETQRNKGNFPGRFSGRQFSNSRSEMNVSTLELGDSALYLCASSFRGGEQPQHFGDGTRLSIL.

The CDR3 region has the DNA TGCAGTGCCAAAAGGGGGTACAATGAGCAGTTCTTC. Its protein product is CSAKRGYNEQFF. The J gene is TRBJ2-1, the V gene TRBV20-1; tentative D call: TRBD1 (6 bases). The V gene's germline CDR1 is DFQATT and CDR2 SNEGSKA (reference sequence). V gave up 6 bases and J gave up 4 bases, with 10 bases separating them. The CDR3 is 12 residues long.

This clonotype was detected a few times. J is TRBJ2-7 and V is TRBV5-6, with TRBD1 matching 8 bases. Losses at the gene ends were 3 bases for V and 2 bases for J; bases not matched to a gene: 1. Germline values: CDR1 SGHDT, CDR2 YYEEEE. The CDR3 is 13 residues long. The CDR3 DNA follows: TGTGCCAGCAGCTGGGACAGGACCTACGAGCAGTACTTC. Amino acids: CASSWDRTYEQYF.

This clonotype occurred a few times. The V gene is TRBV29-1, the J gene TRBJ2-3; D might be TRBD1 (6 bases). V lost 4 bases to trimming and J lost 1 base, with 9 bases between them. From germline, CDR1 is SQVTM and CDR2 ANQGSEA. The CDR3 is 13 amino acids. The CDR3: CSVGQARTDTQYF. CDR3 nucleotide sequence: TGCAGCGTTGGACAGGCCCGCACAGATACGCAGTATTTT.

This clonotype was counted a few times. The rearrangement uses TRBV18 and TRBJ2-7, with 11 bases fitting TRBD2. V trimming: 4 bases; J trimming: 4 bases; junction bases outside the gene matches: 3. Germline assignment: CDR1 KGHSH and CDR2 LQKENI. The CDR3 is 14 residues long. This chain's CDR3 is CASSLGLAEYEQYF. The CDR3 DNA is TGTGCCAGCTCACTGGGACTAGCGGAGTACGAGCAGTACTTC.

This clonotype was seen a few times. The chain has TRBV24-1 and TRBJ1-1, with D maybe TRBD1 (5 bases). Germline V gene lookup returns CDR1 KGHDR and CDR2 SFDVKD. Trimming took off 3 bases at V and 1 base at J, with 14 bases between the two ends. The CDR3 length is 16 residues. In nucleotides, the CDR3 is TGTGCCACCAGTGATACGGACCCGGGGGGGAACACTGAAGCTTTCTTT. Its protein product is CATSDTDPGGNTEAFF.

This clonotype came up a few times. The V gene is TRBV12-3 or TRBV12-4, the J gene TRBJ1-2, with a weak D call TRBD1 (5 bases). The CDR3 runs 13 residues. V lost 2 bases and J lost 2, with 6 bases in between. CDR3 coding DNA: TGTGCCAGCAGTTTATCAGGGAACTATGGCTACACCTTC. It specifies CASSLSGNYGYTF.

This clonotype was counted only a few times. The chain has TRBV12-3 or TRBV12-4 and TRBJ2-7; D is perhaps TRBD1 or TRBD2 (5 bases each). Trimming removed 5 bases at V and 2 bases at J, with 16 bases between. CDR3 length: 15 amino acids. CDR3 sequence: CASSRALGVTYEQYF. Written as DNA, the CDR3 is TGTGCCAGCAGTCGCGCGTTGGGGGTGACCTACGAGCAGTACTTC.

This clonotype occurred a few times. The chain couples TRBV5-1 to TRBJ2-5; TRBD1 or TRBD2 may be the D gene (5 bases each). Deletions cut 0 bases from V and 5 bases from J, with 17 bases between. In germline, CDR1 is SGHRS, CDR2 YFSETQ. CDR3 length equals 16 residues. Here the CDR3 reads CASSLGSGTMRETQYF. DNA for the CDR3: TGCGCCAGCAGCTTGGGGTCCGGGACCATGAGGGAGACCCAGTACTTC.

CDR3 coding DNA: TGTGCCAGCAGCTTCCTCTCTACGGTCGAAGCTTTCTTT. Protein sequence: CASSFLSTVEAFF. This chain joins TRBV7-8 and TRBJ1-1; D not certain. CDR3 length: 13 residues. Germline values: CDR1 SGHVS, CDR2 FQNEAQ. The V end was cut by 3 bases, the J end by 8 bases, with 13 bases between.

In this sample, this clonotype turned up a few times. The genes are TRBV6-5 and TRBJ2-7; D remains ambiguous. The V end was cut by 2 bases, the J end by 1 base, with 9 bases between. In germline, CDR1 is MNHEY, CDR2 SVGAGI. The CDR3 has 14 amino acids. This chain's CDR3 is CASSYEWRSYEQYF. CDR3 nucleotides: TGTGCCAGCAGTTACGAATGGCGTTCCTACGAGCAGTACTTC.

The V call is TRBV9, the J call TRBJ1-2; D may be TRBD1 (6 bases). V lost 1 base, J lost 4 bases, and 26 bases lay in between. The CDR3 consists of 19 residues. Looked up from germline, CDR1 is SGDLS and CDR2 is YYNGEE. The CDR3 spells CASSVSGEDRDTFLYGYTF. The CDR3 DNA is TGTGCCAGCAGCGTATCAGGAGAGGACCGGGACACTTTTCTCTATGGCTACACCTTC.

The J gene is TRBJ1-1, the V gene TRBV7-9; D not certain. Trimming cost V 8 bases and J 4 bases, with 11 bases left between them. There are 12 residues in the CDR3. CDR1 is SEHNR and CDR2 is FQNEAQ in the germline V gene (reference sequence). The CDR3 reads CASAAWGTEAFF. The CDR3 bases are TGTGCCAGCGCCGCTTGGGGCACTGAAGCTTTCTTT.

This rearrangement joins TRBV11-3 to TRBJ2-7; TRBD1 is a possible D gene (5 bases). Trimming pared 1 base from V and 4 bases from J, leaving 14 bases between. The CDR3 runs to 15 residues. CDR1 SGHNT and CDR2 YENEEA come from the germline V gene. The CDR3 DNA sequence: TGTGCCAGCAGCTTAGTCTCGGACAACATTTACGAGCAGTACTTC. Translating gives CASSLVSDNIYEQYF. Drawing the rest from reference TRBV11-3 and TRBJ2-7, the complete variable domain is EAGVVQSPRYKIIEKKQPVAFWCNPISGHNTLYWYLQNLGQGPELLIRYENEEAVDDSQLPKDRFSAERLKGVDSTLKIQPAELGDSAVYLCASSLVSDNIYEQYFGPGTRLTVT.

This clonotype has a handful of counts. V and J are TRBV5-1 and TRBJ2-1, with TRBD1 identical over 8 bases. V was clipped by 5 bases and J by 7 bases; unmatched bases: 8. The CDR3 runs 14 residues. Germline CDR1 and CDR2: SGHRS and YFSETQ. The CDR3 loop is CASRDQGARNEQFF. The CDR3 DNA reads as TGCGCCAGCAGGGATCAGGGGGCTCGGAATGAGCAGTTCTTC.

The chain employs TRBV5-4 and TRBJ2-5, with D possibly called TRBD1 or TRBD2 (5 bases each). The CDR3 is made up of 12 amino acids. The ends were cut back, 1 base at V and 5 bases at J, with 6 bases in the middle. Germline CDR1 is SGHNT and CDR2 is YYREEE (reference sequence). The CDR3 DNA reads as TGTGCCAGCAGCTTGAGGGACGAGACCCAGTACTTC. It specifies CASSLRDETQYF.

This clonotype showed up just a few times. In DNA form, the CDR3 reads TGTGCCAGCAGCACCTACTACGAGCAGTACTTC. Translated, it gives CASSTYYEQYF. This chain connects TRBV7-2 to TRBJ2-7; D unresolved. The V and J ends lost 5 bases and 3 bases respectively, with 5 bases between them. The germline CDR1 and CDR2 sequences are SGHTA and FQGNSA. The CDR3 extends over 11 amino acids.

There are a few counts of this clonotype. The chain carries TRBV7-2 and TRBJ2-1; 10 nucleotides agree with TRBD2. The V and J ends lost 1 base and 7 bases, in that order; junction bases with no gene match: 7. The CDR3 length is 16 residues. From germline, CDR1 is SGHTA and CDR2 FQGNSA. The CDR3 region has the DNA TGTGCCAGCAGCTTAGATCCTAGCGGGGGTACGAATGAGCAGTTCTTC. As protein: CASSLDPSGGTNEQFF.

This clonotype was found a few times. V gene TRBV14 combines with J gene TRBJ2-7; no clear D gene. The CDR3 consists of 14 residues. CDR1 is SGHDN, CDR2 FVKESK, per germline. V was cut by 1 base and J by 4 bases, with 11 bases left in between. This CDR3 reads CASSQGPQLYEQYF. DNA for the CDR3: TGTGCCAGCAGCCAAGGGCCACAGTTGTACGAGCAGTACTTC.

This clonotype was seen only a few times. The chain links TRBV24-1 to TRBJ2-7, with a weak D call TRBD1 (6 bases). CDR1 and CDR2 (germline): KGHDR, SFDVKD. This CDR3 has 13 residues. The V and J ends lost 4 bases and 6 bases respectively, with 12 bases between them. The CDR3 sequence is CATSDSGQAEQYF. The DNA of the CDR3 is TGTGCCACCAGTGACTCGGGACAAGCCGAGCAGTACTTC.